The 12 T cell receptor beta chains below were found in one sample sequenced in a study of shared clonotypes between healthy human individuals. This table comes from immunoSEQ multiplex PCR, and its TCRdb copy is limited to in-frame clones, with some not included. The repertoire holds over a million clones, with roughly 96% as singletons. Sequenced sample: naive CD4+ T cells sorted from blood. Regarding subset: CD45RA+ positively selected. All receptors derive from a man under 40 in good health.

This rearrangement joins TRBV5-1 to TRBJ2-5; 9 bases are shared with TRBD1. CDR3 length equals 17 residues. Per germline, CDR1 SGHRS and CDR2 YFSETQ. V dropped 0 bases and J dropped 4; count of bases not matched to a gene: 10. The DNA of the CDR3 is TGCGCCAGCAGCTTGGTTGGTATACAGGGGGCTGGAGAGACCCAGTACTTC. It translates to CASSLVGIQGAGETQYF.

V is TRBV27 and J is TRBJ1-1; 11 positions agree with TRBD1. The germline V gene encodes CDR1 MNHEY and CDR2 SMNVEV (reference sequence). The CDR3 totals 18 residues. Germline trimming cut 3 bases from V and 4 bases from J; bases unmatched to any gene: 13. CDR3 coding DNA: TGTGCCAGCAGTTTGTCACCCCGGAGGACAGGGGGCTTCACTGAAGCTTTCTTT. Protein product: CASSLSPRRTGGFTEAFF.

The rearrangement uses TRBV5-1 and TRBJ2-1; D may be TRBD1 or TRBD2 (5 bases each). Per the germline V gene, CDR1 is SGHRS and CDR2 is YFSETQ. Trimming left V 7 bases short and J 5 bases short, with 16 bases between. This CDR3 contains 14 residues. Here the CDR3 DNA reads TGCGCCAGCCGGGACGGTCGAGTACACAATGAGCAGTTCTTC. This gives the protein CASRDGRVHNEQFF.

The gene calls are TRBV29-1 and TRBJ2-7; D call uncertain. V gave up 3 bases and J gave up 0 bases, with 9 bases separating them. In germline, CDR1 is SQVTM, CDR2 ANQGSEA. The CDR3 extends over 13 amino acids. In DNA form, the CDR3 reads TGCAGCGTTGAGACGGTAAGCTCCTACGAGCAGTACTTC. Amino acids: CSVETVSSYEQYF.

The gene calls are TRBV18 and TRBJ2-7, with D tentatively TRBD1 (6 bases). Germline lookup yields CDR1 KGHSH and CDR2 LQKENI. V lost 6 bases to trimming and J lost 5 bases, with 17 bases between them. CDR3 length: 14 amino acids. The CDR3 bases are TGTGCCAGCTCCGCTGGGACATCGATCGACGAGCAGTACTTC. Translation: CASSAGTSIDEQYF.

The rearrangement joins TRBV5-1 to TRBJ2-7; D not certain. V was trimmed by 0 bases and J by 1 base, leaving 8 bases between them. Germline CDR1 reads SGHRS; CDR2 reads YFSETQ. This CDR3 spans 14 amino acids. CDR3 region: CASSLGPESYEQYF. CDR3 nucleotides: TGCGCCAGCAGCTTGGGACCAGAATCCTACGAGCAGTACTTC. Combining the CDR3 with reference TRBV5-1 and TRBJ2-7 gives the whole variable domain KAGVTQTPRYLIKTRGQQVTLSCSPISGHRSVSWYQQTPGQGLQFLFEYFSETQRNKGNFPGRFSGRQFSNSRSEMNVSTLELGDSALYLCASSLGPESYEQYFGPGTRLTVT.

The chain employs TRBV2 and TRBJ1-2; no clear D gene. Germline V lookup: CDR1 SNHLY, CDR2 FYNNEI. CDR3 length: 14 amino acids. The ends were cut back, 1 base at V and 2 bases at J, with 8 bases in the middle. The CDR3 nucleotides read TGTGCCAGCAGTGAAGGGCGGGTAAACTATGGCTACACCTTC. Amino acid sequence: CASSEGRVNYGYTF. Full variable domain (rest looked up from reference TRBV2 and TRBJ1-2): EPEVTQTPSHQVTQMGQEVILRCVPISNHLYFYWYRQILGQKVEFLVSFYNNEISEKSEIFDDQFSVERPDGSNFTLKIRSTKLEDSAMYFCASSEGRVNYGYTFGSGTRLTVV.

The rearrangement links TRBV7-2 to TRBJ2-1; the D gene is possibly TRBD2 (5 bases). This CDR3 has 14 amino acids. Germline CDR1 SGHTA, CDR2 FQGNSA. Deletions cut 8 bases from V and 5 bases from J, with 16 bases between. The CDR3 spells CASGRARGNNEQFF. The CDR3 bases are TGTGCCAGCGGCCGAGCGAGAGGGAACAATGAGCAGTTCTTC.

The chain recombines TRBV7-2 with TRBJ2-2; D tentatively reads TRBD1 or TRBD2 (6 bases each). The CDR3 loop spans 15 amino acids. Looked up from germline, CDR1 is SGHTA and CDR2 is FQGNSA. The V gene lost 8 bases and the J gene lost 7 bases, with 20 bases spanning the gap. For the CDR3, the DNA is TGTGCCAGCGTCCAGAACCCCGGAGGGGGCGGGGAGCTGTTTTTT. Translated: CASVQNPGGGGELFF.

The chain couples TRBV27 to TRBJ2-7; TRBD1 aligns across 10 bases. V lost 6 bases to trimming and J lost 4 bases; unmatched junction nucleotides: 9. Germline V gene lookup returns CDR1 MNHEY and CDR2 SMNVEV (reference sequence). The length of the CDR3 is 15 residues. The CDR3 sequence: CASSSGTGVWYEQYF. The CDR3 nucleotides are TGTGCCAGCAGCTCCGGGACAGGGGTGTGGTACGAGCAGTACTTC.

As DNA, the CDR3 is TGCAGCGTTTCGGACAGGGGGTACACCGGGGAGCTGTTTTTT. Amino acids: CSVSDRGYTGELFF. This chain joins TRBV29-1 and TRBJ2-2, with TRBD1 identical over 10 bases. The germline V gene encodes CDR1 SQVTM and CDR2 ANQGSEA. The CDR3 is 14 residues long. With 5 bases clipped from V and 3 bases from J, the junction kept 3 bases outside the gene matches.

The V call is TRBV9, the J call TRBJ1-1; 9 bases are shared with TRBD1. J was trimmed by 1 base and V by 3 bases; bases with no gene match: 7. The CDR3 consists of 16 residues. Per the germline V gene, CDR1 is SGDLS and CDR2 is YYNGEE. Here the CDR3 DNA reads TGTGCCAGCAGCGAGGACAGGGGAAGGGGGAACACTGAAGCTTTCTTT. As protein: CASSEDRGRGNTEAFF.